This T cell receptor (beta chain) was retrieved from a study of graft-versus-host responses after intestinal transplantation. Some clones are missing from TCRdb's copy, which holds only in-frame ones; the method was immunoSEQ multiplex PCR. There are 84,000 or so clones in the sample; roughly 80% occur only once, and around 0.83% lies in the top ten. Remarks on this clone: No antigen is known for it.

Study-wide results and caveats: Individuals who had graft-donor T cell macrochimerism had allografts that showed high graft-versus-host to host-versus-graft clonal ratios.

The TCR originated in a human donor who received an intestinal transplant. The sequenced sample was unstimulated CD4+ T cells sorted from spleen or lymph node cells, obtained before intestinal transplant.

CDR3 coding DNA: TGTGCCAGTACGAGGGGAGGCCTTGAAGCTTTCTTT. This translates into CASTRGGLEAFF. The gene calls are TRBV19 and TRBJ1-1, with D possibly being TRBD1 (5 bases). The germline V and J ends were trimmed by 7 bases and 7 bases, with 13 bases remaining between them. The CDR3 loop spans 12 amino acids. Germline V gene data show CDR1 as LNHDA and CDR2 as SQIVND (reference sequence).